Listed below are T cell receptor beta chains from one sample, sequenced in a study of control samples from healthy donors and cancer patients. Generated by immunoSEQ multiplex PCR, the TCRdb table keeps only in-frame clones and is missing some. The sample lists some 99,000 clones; around nine tenths were seen once. Input material: blood. The receptors were sampled from a human donor in good health. The donor label of this sample is uncertain. CDR3s include the opening cysteine and the closing phenylalanine or tryptophan. The order of the fields is V gene, J gene, CDR3 protein.

TRBV19	TRBJ2-3	CASSIEGPRDTQYF
TRBV7-9	TRBJ2-1	CASSLVPGYNEQFF
TRBV2	TRBJ2-3	CASKRRTDTQYF
TRBV2	TRBJ2-1	CASSESGTSGRNEQFF
TRBV6-6	TRBJ2-3	CASSYRDQTDTQYF
TRBV10-1	TRBJ1-5	CASSEDRADQPQHF
TRBV29-1	TRBJ2-3	CSVSPGRSSTDTQYF
TRBV2	TRBJ1-3	CASSLQDSYSGNTIYF
TRBV11-2	TRBJ1-5	CASSLSLAQPQHF
TRBV4-3	TRBJ1-6	CASSPRANSPLHF